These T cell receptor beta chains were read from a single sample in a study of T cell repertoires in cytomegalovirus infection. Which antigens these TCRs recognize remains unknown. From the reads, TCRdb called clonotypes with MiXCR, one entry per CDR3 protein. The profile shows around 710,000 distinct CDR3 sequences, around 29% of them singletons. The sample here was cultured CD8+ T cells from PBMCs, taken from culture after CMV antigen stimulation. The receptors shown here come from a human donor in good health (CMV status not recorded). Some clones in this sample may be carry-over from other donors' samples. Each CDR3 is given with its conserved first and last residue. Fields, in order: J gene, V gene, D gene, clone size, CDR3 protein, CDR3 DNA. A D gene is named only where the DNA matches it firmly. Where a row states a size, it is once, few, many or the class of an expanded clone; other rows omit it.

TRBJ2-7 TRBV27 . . CASIAPGSYEQYF TGTGCCAGCATTGCCCCGGGGTCCTACGAGCAGTACTTC
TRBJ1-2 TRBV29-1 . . CSGQWGSGGYTF TGCAGCGGTCAATGGGGGTCCGGTGGCTACACCTTC
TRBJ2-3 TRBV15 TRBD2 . CATATSGAKSDTQYF TGTGCCACTGCCACGAGCGGGGCCAAATCAGATACGCAGTATTTT
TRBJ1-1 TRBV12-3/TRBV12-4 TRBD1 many CASRLDRVPEAFF TGTGCCAGCAGACTGGACAGGGTCCCCGAAGCTTTCTTT
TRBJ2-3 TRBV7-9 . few CASILQGGGTDTQYF TGTGCCAGCATTCTACAGGGAGGGGGCACAGATACGCAGTATTTT
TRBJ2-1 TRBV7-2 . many CASSHRGPDDEQFF TGTGCCAGCAGCCACCGGGGACCGGATGATGAGCAGTTCTTC
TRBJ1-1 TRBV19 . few CASSIGGRYDPNTEAFF TGTGCCAGTAGTATAGGGGGCCGGTATGACCCGAACACTGAAGCTTTCTTT
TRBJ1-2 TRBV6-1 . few CASSERAGRARYGYTF TGTGCCAGCAGTGAACGGGCAGGGAGGGCAAGATATGGCTACACCTTC
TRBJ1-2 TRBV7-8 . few CASSRGIYGYTF TGTGCCAGCTCTCGAGGGATTTATGGCTACACCTTC
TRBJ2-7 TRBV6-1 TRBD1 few CASSEGDRGIYEQYF TGTGCCAGCAGTGAAGGGGACAGGGGCATCTACGAGCAGTACTTC
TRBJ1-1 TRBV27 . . CASSLFAGLSTEAFF TGTGCCAGCAGTTTATTTGCAGGGCTGAGCACTGAAGCTTTCTTT
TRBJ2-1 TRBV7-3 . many CASSLKSGGPYNEQFF TGTGCCAGCAGCTTAAAATCTGGGGGCCCCTACAATGAGCAGTTCTTC
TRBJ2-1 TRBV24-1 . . CATSLTGRLDEQFF TGTGCCACCAGTTTGACAGGTCGTCTCGATGAGCAGTTCTTC
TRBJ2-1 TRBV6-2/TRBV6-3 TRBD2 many CASSYSLAGYNEQFF TGTGCCAGCAGTTACTCACTAGCGGGCTACAATGAGCAGTTCTTC
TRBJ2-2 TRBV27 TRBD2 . CASSFGGDGELFF TGTGCCAGCAGTTTTGGGGGGGACGGGGAGCTGTTTTTT
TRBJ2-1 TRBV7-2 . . CASSLSGLGNEQFF TGTGCCAGCAGCTTATCAGGGTTGGGCAATGAGCAGTTCTTC
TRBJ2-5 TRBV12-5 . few CASGLGTLETQYF TGTGCTAGTGGTTTGGGGACCTTGGAGACCCAGTACTTC
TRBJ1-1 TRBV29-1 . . CSALDLNTEAFF TGCAGCGCCCTGGACCTGAACACTGAAGCTTTCTTT
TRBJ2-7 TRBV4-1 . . CASSTTDGASYEQYF TGCGCCAGCAGCACGACTGACGGGGCTTCCTACGAGCAGTACTTC
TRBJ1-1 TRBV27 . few CASSFFWGFESTEAFF TGTGCCAGCAGTTTCTTTTGGGGTTTCGAAAGCACTGAAGCTTTCTTT
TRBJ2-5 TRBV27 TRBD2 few CASSLRLAGGKETQYF TGTGCCAGCAGTTTAAGACTAGCGGGGGGTAAAGAGACCCAGTACTTC
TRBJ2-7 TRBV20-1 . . CSARDLDRASSYEQYF TGCAGTGCTAGAGATCTCGATCGAGCCAGCTCCTACGAGCAGTACTTC
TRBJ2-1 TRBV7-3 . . CASSRLGADEQFF TGTGCCAGCAGCCGACTAGGGGCCGATGAGCAGTTCTTC
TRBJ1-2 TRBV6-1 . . CATDLGWGYGYTF TGTGCCACCGACCTAGGCTGGGGCTATGGCTACACCTTC
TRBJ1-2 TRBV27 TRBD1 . CASSLIGTVYGYTF TGTGCCAGCAGCCTCATAGGGACAGTCTATGGCTACACCTTC
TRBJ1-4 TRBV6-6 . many CASSYGGEKLFF TGTGCCAGCAGCTACGGTGGCGAAAAACTGTTTTTT
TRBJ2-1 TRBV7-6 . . CASTPNPGYNEQFF TGTGCCAGCACCCCCAACCCCGGCTACAATGAGCAGTTCTTC
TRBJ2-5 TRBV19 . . CASSMEDSEETQYF TGTGCCAGTAGTATGGAGGACTCCGAAGAGACCCAGTACTTC
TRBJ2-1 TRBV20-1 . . CSARVNPGGHEQFF TGCAGTGCTAGAGTCAACCCAGGAGGTCATGAGCAGTTCTTC
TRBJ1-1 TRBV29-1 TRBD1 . CSAWAGGNTEAFF TGCAGCGCGTGGGCAGGGGGGAACACTGAAGCTTTCTTT
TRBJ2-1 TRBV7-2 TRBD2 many CASSLPGLVYNEQFF TGTGCCAGCAGCTTACCGGGACTAGTTTACAATGAGCAGTTCTTC
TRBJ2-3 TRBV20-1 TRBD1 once CSARFGTGVFPDTQYF TGCAGTGCTAGATTTGGGACAGGGGTCTTCCCAGATACGCAGTATTTT
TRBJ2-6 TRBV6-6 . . CASSPLGRGAKVLIF TGTGCCAGCAGTCCACTTGGGAGGGGGGCCAAAGTCCTGATTTTC